What follows are 28 T cell receptor beta chains derived from one specimen sequenced in a study of T cells after posttransplantation cyclophosphamide. Measured with immunoSEQ multiplex PCR; TCRdb has only the in-frame clones, and not every one. This sample carries 2,500 or so clones, 85% of them seen once, and the ten largest clones take approximately 24%. Busulfan-fludarabine conditioning, marrow transplant, and cyclophosphamide on days +3 and +4 were administered. This material consisted of PBMCs, taken after allogeneic stem cell transplant with posttransplant cyclophosphamide. These receptors were taken from a male patient in his 30s who received an allogeneic stem cell transplant from a related donor, was CMV-positive, and had acute GVHD only. The graft donor may be the source of some T cells.

V usage is TRBV4-1 and J usage is TRBJ1-2, with a possible D match to TRBD1 (5 bases). The V end lost 3 bases, the J end lost 6 bases, and 20 bases lay between the germline ends. CDR1 and CDR2 from the germline V gene are MGHRA and YSYEKL. The CDR3 has 16 amino acids. The CDR3 loop is CASSHIPPGRRNGYTF. CDR3 nucleotides: TGCGCCAGCAGCCATATACCTCCAGGGCGTAGGAATGGCTACACCTTC.

The rearrangement uses TRBV19 and TRBJ2-5, with 11 nucleotides matching TRBD1. Losses at the gene ends were 4 bases for V and 4 bases for J; bases not matched to a gene: 2. The germline CDR1 and CDR2 sequences are LNHDA and SQIVND (reference sequence). The CDR3 loop spans 14 amino acids. The CDR3 DNA reads TGTGCCAGTAGTACCGGACAGGGGGCAGAGACCCAGTACTTC. It yields the protein CASSTGQGAETQYF.

This chain links TRBV4-3 with TRBJ1-1; no definite D call. Germline CDR1 is LGHNA and CDR2 is YSLEER. The CDR3 is made up of 14 amino acids. V was clipped by 0 bases and J by 3 bases, with 8 bases between them. The CDR3 sequence is CASSQDGGDTEAFF. CDR3 in DNA: TGCGCCAGCAGCCAAGACGGCGGGGACACTGAAGCTTTCTTT.

The J gene is TRBJ2-3, the V gene TRBV12-5, with 10 bases that match TRBD1. Germline V gene sequence: CDR1 LGHNT, CDR2 FRNRAP. The CDR3 has 14 residues. J gave up 1 base and V 5 bases, and 0 bases lay outside the gene matches. The CDR3 reads CASGGQGGTDTQYF. The DNA of the CDR3 is TGTGCTAGTGGTGGACAGGGGGGCACAGATACGCAGTATTTT.

V gene TRBV28 combines with J gene TRBJ1-2; no reliable D call. The CDR3 loop spans 13 amino acids. CDR1 and CDR2 (germline): MDHEN, SYDVKM. Trimming removed 4 bases from V and 5 bases from J, with 11 bases in between. The CDR3 spells CASSSLEDYGYTF. The DNA for the CDR3 is TGTGCCAGCAGTTCCCTCGAGGATTATGGCTACACCTTC.

The chain has TRBV7-2 and TRBJ2-7; 8 bases line up with TRBD2. Germline CDR1 and CDR2: SGHTA and FQGNSA. This CDR3 region has 16 residues. V dropped 5 bases and J dropped 2; count of bases not matched to a gene: 11. CDR3 sequence: CASSRRTSSLTYEQYF. The DNA for the CDR3 is TGTGCCAGCAGCCGTCGGACTAGCTCCCTTACCTACGAGCAGTACTTC.

V gene TRBV7-2 combines with J gene TRBJ2-5; D not resolved. Germline assignment: CDR1 SGHTA and CDR2 FQGNSA. The V and J ends lost 5 bases and 8 bases respectively, with 15 bases between them. This CDR3 comprises 13 residues. The CDR3 protein is CASSPLIRETQYF. CDR3 coding DNA: TGTGCCAGCAGCCCACTTATAAGAGAAACCCAGTACTTC. The whole variable domain, filled in from reference TRBV7-2 and TRBJ2-5, reads GAGVSQSPSNKVTEKGKDVELRCDPISGHTALYWYRQSLGQGLEFLIYFQGNSAPDKSGLPSDRFSAERTGGSVSTLTIQRTQQEDSAVYLCASSPLIRETQYFGPGTRLLVL.

The V call is TRBV28, the J call TRBJ1-4; 7 bases are shared with TRBD1. The CDR3 spans 13 residues. The V segment lost 6 bases and the J segment 5 bases; nucleotides outside the gene matches: 3. Germline lookup yields CDR1 MDHEN and CDR2 SYDVKM. This CDR3 reads CASSQGQNEKLFF. The CDR3 bases are TGTGCCAGCAGCCAGGGACAGAATGAAAAACTGTTTTTT.

The V and J genes are TRBV10-3 and TRBJ2-7, with D hard to call. Trimming left V 0 bases short and J 4 bases short, with 4 bases between. This CDR3 is built from 12 residues. Germline CDR1 and CDR2: ENHRY and SYGVKD. The CDR3 nucleotides are TGTGCCATCAGTGAGTCTAGTTACGAGCAGTACTTC. It is translated as CAISESSYEQYF.

This clone was observed a single time. The V and J genes are TRBV6-6 and TRBJ1-1; possibly TRBD1 for D (5 bases). V was trimmed by 7 bases and J by 4 bases, leaving 19 bases between them. The CDR3 runs to 15 residues. CDR1 and CDR2 from the germline V gene are MNHNY and SVGAGI (reference sequence). CDR3 protein: CASNEGLPQATEAFF. In nucleotides, the CDR3 is TGTGCCAGCAACGAGGGACTTCCCCAGGCCACTGAAGCTTTCTTT.

The chain carries TRBV7-9 and TRBJ1-2; D remains unclear. V lost 5 bases and J 2 bases, leaving 12 bases between the germline ends. Germline-derived CDR1 and CDR2 are SEHNR and FQNEAQ (reference sequence). The CDR3 consists of 14 residues. The CDR3 sequence: CASSPQQANYGYTF. The CDR3, as DNA: TGTGCCAGCAGCCCTCAGCAGGCCAACTATGGCTACACCTTC.

This chain joins TRBV9 and TRBJ2-3, with D uncertain. The ends were cut back, 0 bases at V and 1 base at J, with 3 bases in the middle. Germline V gene lookup returns CDR1 SGDLS and CDR2 YYNGEE. The CDR3 is 13 amino acids. The CDR3 sequence: CASSVVGTDTQYF. CDR3 in DNA: TGTGCCAGCAGCGTAGTAGGCACAGATACGCAGTATTTT.

The table lists this clone with a few counts. Other DNA sequences in the same sample also yield this CDR3. This chain uses TRBV5-1 with TRBJ2-7; D is unresolved. V dropped 0 bases and J dropped 2 bases, with 6 bases sitting between them. This CDR3 is built from 13 residues. Germline assignment: CDR1 SGHRS and CDR2 YFSETQ. In nucleotides, the CDR3 is TGCGCCAGCAGCTTGGAACTAACCTACGAGCAGTACTTC. Protein product: CASSLELTYEQYF.

By sample fraction, this clone is large. The rearrangement links TRBV4-2 to TRBJ1-5; 7 bases align to TRBD1. Trimming cost V 0 bases and J 15 bases; bases outside gene matches: 17. The germline gives CDR1 LGHNA, CDR2 YNFKEQ. CDR3 length: 16 residues. The DNA for the CDR3 is TGTGCCAGCAGCCAAGATCTCGGACAGGCCTTCTCTCCCTTGCATTTT. Protein: CASSQDLGQAFSPLHF.

The V gene is TRBV30, the J gene TRBJ2-1, with TRBD2 matching 9 bases. Looked up from germline, CDR1 is GTSNPN and CDR2 is SVGIG (reference sequence). The J segment lost 5 bases and the V segment lost 0 bases, leaving 2 bases of the junction unmatched. This CDR3 contains 14 residues. The CDR3 here is CAWSVGLADNEQFF. The DNA of the CDR3 is TGTGCCTGGAGTGTGGGACTAGCTGACAATGAGCAGTTCTTC.

This clone was seen once. J is TRBJ2-2 and V is TRBV5-4, with a weak D call TRBD2 (7 bases). CDR1 and CDR2 (germline): SGHNT, YYREEE (reference sequence). Trimming took off 0 bases at V and 5 bases at J, with 14 bases between the two ends. This CDR3 is built from 16 residues. The CDR3 here is CASSLGVGGRTGELFF. Written as DNA, the CDR3 is TGTGCCAGCAGCTTGGGTGTGGGGGGGCGAACCGGGGAGCTGTTTTTT.

This clone occurred once. The gene calls are TRBV4-1 and TRBJ1-4, with TRBD1 matching over 7 bases. The V gene end was trimmed by 0 bases and the J gene end by 8 bases; junction bases not matched to a gene: 9. This CDR3 has 16 residues. Germline assignment: CDR1 MGHRA and CDR2 YSYEKL. CDR3 coding DNA: TGCGCCAGCAGCCAAGATTACAGGGGAGTTGGGGAAAAACTGTTTTTT. Amino acids: CASSQDYRGVGEKLFF.

The genes are TRBV4-3 and TRBJ1-1; D is undetermined. The germline V gene has CDR1 LGHNA and CDR2 YSLEER. Trimming stripped 0 bases from V and 5 bases from J, with 10 bases between. The CDR3 contains 14 residues. The CDR3 spells CASSQDTAGTEAFF. In DNA, the CDR3 is TGCGCCAGCAGCCAAGATACAGCGGGGACTGAAGCTTTCTTT.

This clone was recorded only once. The chain links TRBV29-1 to TRBJ1-2; no reliable D call. Deletions cut 5 bases from V and 2 bases from J, with 9 bases between. CDR1 is SQVTM and CDR2 is ANQGSEA in the germline V gene. The CDR3 spans 12 residues. In DNA, the CDR3 is TGCAGCGTTCACGCGGGGAACTATGGCTACACCTTC. Translating it yields CSVHAGNYGYTF.

This chain connects TRBV2 to TRBJ2-2; D not resolved. The V end was cut by 2 bases, the J end by 0 bases, with 7 bases between. CDR1 SNHLY and CDR2 FYNNEI come from the germline V gene. The CDR3 runs 15 residues. CDR3 nucleotides: TGTGCCAGCAGTGAAAAGGCGGCGAACACCGGGGAGCTGTTTTTT. This gives the protein CASSEKAANTGELFF. Using reference TRBV2 and TRBJ2-2 for the parts outside the CDR3, the full variable domain is EPEVTQTPSHQVTQMGQEVILRCVPISNHLYFYWYRQILGQKVEFLVSFYNNEISEKSEIFDDQFSVERPDGSNFTLKIRSTKLEDSAMYFCASSEKAANTGELFFGEGSRLTVL.

The DNA of the CDR3 is TGTGCCACCAGCAGACAGGGGGTCGGAAACACCATATATTTT. Translation: CATSRQGVGNTIYF. V gene TRBV15 combines with J gene TRBJ1-3, with TRBD1 matching over 7 bases. V gave up 2 bases and J gave up 4 bases; unmatched junction bases: 2. The CDR3 covers 14 residues. The germline gives CDR1 LNHNV, CDR2 YYDKDF (reference sequence).

This chain uses TRBV25-1 with TRBJ2-2, with D tentatively TRBD1 (5 bases). The CDR3 has 14 amino acids. V was pared by 4 bases and J by 4 bases, with 10 bases between. Germline V lookup: CDR1 MGHDK, CDR2 SYGVNS. CDR3 region: CASSGGAGTGELFF. In DNA form, the CDR3 reads TGTGCCAGCAGTGGTGGGGCTGGCACCGGGGAGCTGTTTTTT.

The sample holds one count of this clone. CDR3 sequence: CASSISGGVSYNEQFF. CDR3 DNA sequence: TGTGCCAGTAGTATCAGCGGGGGGGTCTCCTACAATGAGCAGTTCTTC. This sequence joins TRBV19 and TRBJ2-1, with 10 positions matching TRBD2. CDR1 and CDR2 (germline): LNHDA, SQIVND (reference sequence). The trim removed 3 bases at V and 0 bases at J, leaving 2 bases unmatched. The CDR3 length is 16 residues.

V and J are TRBV5-1 and TRBJ2-5; the D is unclear. This CDR3 contains 12 residues. The V gene lost 1 base and the J gene lost 5 bases, with 6 bases spanning the gap. The germline CDR1 and CDR2 sequences are SGHRS and YFSETQ. CDR3 sequence: CASSLLRETQYF. The CDR3 bases are TGCGCCAGCAGCTTGCTGAGGGAGACCCAGTACTTC.

This chain joins TRBV6-1 and TRBJ1-1; D is ambiguous. V was pared by 2 bases and J by 0 bases, with 4 bases between. There are 13 residues in the CDR3. CDR1 is MNHNS and CDR2 is SASEGT in the germline V gene. The CDR3 loop is CASSEHMNTEAFF. CDR3 sequence (DNA): TGTGCCAGCAGTGAACACATGAACACTGAAGCTTTCTTT.

This chain connects TRBV27 to TRBJ2-7; TRBD1 matches at 7 bases. Germline lookup yields CDR1 MNHEY and CDR2 SMNVEV (reference sequence). The trim removed 2 bases at V and 3 bases at J, leaving 1 base unmatched. The CDR3 is 13 amino acids. CDR3 loop: CASSLGTVYEQYF. CDR3 DNA sequence: TGTGCCAGCAGTTTAGGGACAGTCTACGAGCAGTACTTC.

The chain recombines TRBV5-1 with TRBJ2-5, with 12 nucleotides matching TRBD2. The V gene end was trimmed by 4 bases and the J gene end by 3 bases; junction bases not matched to a gene: 7. The CDR3 has 16 amino acids. The germline CDR1 and CDR2 sequences are SGHRS and YFSETQ. CDR3 nucleotide sequence: TGCGCCAGCAGCCTCGGACTAGCGGGGACCGAAGAGACCCAGTACTTC. Its translation: CASSLGLAGTEETQYF.

The count of this clone is one. This chain links TRBV5-6 with TRBJ1-1; D not resolved. Germline V gene lookup returns CDR1 SGHDT and CDR2 YYEEEE. This CDR3 comprises 15 residues. V dropped 1 base and J dropped 5 bases, with 15 bases sitting between them. CDR3 protein: CASSLSFVGVTEAFF. The DNA for the CDR3 is TGTGCCAGCAGCTTGTCGTTTGTCGGGGTTACTGAAGCTTTCTTT.